Detailed here is one T cell receptor (beta chain). This sample is drawn from a study of T cell responses to AZD1222 COVID-19 vaccine. This CDR3 comprises 15 residues. Trimming pared 6 bases from V and 6 bases from J, leaving 19 bases between. The germline V gene has CDR1 LNHDA and CDR2 SQIVND (reference sequence). Libraries were prepared by immunoSEQ multiplex PCR; TCRdb keeps only in-frame clonotypes and omits some of them. Here the sample spans about 100,000 clones, around 87% being singletons. This material consisted of peripheral blood, taken on day 0 of AZD1222 vaccination. The chain combines TRBV19 with TRBJ2-3; D is perhaps TRBD2 (7 bases). The sequence was obtained from an adult in good health. CDR3 sequence reads: CASRRRGQGGDTQYF. For the CDR3, the DNA is TGTGCCAGTAGGAGGCGGGGGCAAGGAGGGGATACGCAGTATTTT.